A single sample is the source of the 14 T cell receptor beta chains below, sequenced in a study of breast tumors, draining lymph nodes, adjacent tissues. Samples came from axillary lymph nodes draining the breast cancer. MiXCR was run by TCRdb on the multiplex PCR reads, yielding one entry per CDR3 protein. The repertoire has more than 250,000 distinct CDR3 sequences, about 30% of them found once; the top ten carry about 1%. The sequenced sample was axillary lymph node tissue. The receptors originated from a female donor with breast cancer. Some clones in this sample may be carry-over from other donors' samples.

Only a few counts were recorded for this clonotype. The rearrangement uses TRBV28 and TRBJ1-2; D is unclear. The V gene's germline CDR1 is MDHEN and CDR2 SYDVKM. Deletions cut 2 bases from V and 4 bases from J, with 11 bases between. The CDR3 is made up of 14 amino acids. CDR3 in amino acids: CASSLQSAGYGYTF. The CDR3 DNA sequence: TGTGCCAGCAGTTTACAATCGGCTGGCTATGGCTACACCTTC.

Note on this clonotype: This may be a read error, as it is one base from a much larger clone. The chain uses TRBV11-2 and TRBJ2-7; D is ambiguous. V gave up 1 base and J gave up 9 bases, with 10 bases separating them. This CDR3 spans 12 amino acids. CDR1 and CDR2 from the germline V gene are SGHAT and FQNNGV. The CDR3, as DNA: TGTGCCAGCAGCTTAGTCGGTTTCGCGCAGTACTTC. Translating it yields CASSLVGFAQYF.

This clonotype was seen ten or more times. The V and J genes are TRBV9 and TRBJ2-1; possible D gene TRBD1, 5 bases. V lost 0 bases and J lost 10, with 17 bases in between. CDR1 and CDR2 from the germline V gene are SGDLS and YYNGEE. There are 15 residues in the CDR3. The CDR3 nucleotides read TGTGCCAGCAGCGTAGTGGGTAGTCAGACAGCAGAGCAGTTCTTC. Translation gives CASSVVGSQTAEQFF.

As concerns this clonotype: A much larger clone lies one base from this, so it may be a read error. The chain employs TRBV4-2 and TRBJ2-3; a possible D gene is TRBD1 (5 bases). Per germline, CDR1 LGHNA and CDR2 YNFKEQ. The CDR3 spans 15 residues. V lost 4 bases and J lost 4, with 15 bases in between. Here the CDR3 DNA reads TGTGCCAGCAGCCCGAAGTTGGGGCGAGCAGATACGCAGTATTTT. Translated: CASSPKLGRADTQYF.

The sample holds many counts of this clonotype. The chain is built from TRBV7-9 and TRBJ2-3, with 15 bases aligning to TRBD2. This CDR3 contains 16 residues. Trimming at V came to 3 bases and at J to 6 bases, leaving 4 bases not matched to a gene. Germline V gene lookup returns CDR1 SEHNR and CDR2 FQNEAQ (reference sequence). The CDR3 DNA is TGTGCCAGCAGCTTGGGGACTAGCGGGAGGAAGGATACGCAGTATTTT. It codes for CASSLGTSGRKDTQYF.

At least ten counts were recorded for this clonotype. A much larger clone differs by one base, so this may be a read error. The CDR3 does not end in the conserved phenylalanine or tryptophan, so this is likely a read error. V usage is TRBV5-6 and J usage is TRBJ2-3, with D maybe TRBD2 (6 bases). Trimming cost V 4 bases and J 0 bases, with 15 bases left between them. Germline V gene data show CDR1 as SGHDT and CDR2 as YYEEEE. The CDR3 runs 16 residues. The chain's CDR3 is CASSPAGGASTDTQYC. The CDR3 DNA is TGTGCCAGCAGCCCAGCGGGCGGAGCTAGCACAGATACGCAGTATTGT.

As to this clonotype: A read error may explain this, as a much larger clone is one base away. The chain carries TRBV5-5 and TRBJ1-3, with D possibly being TRBD1 (6 bases). The V gene's germline CDR1 is SGHKS and CDR2 YYEKEE (reference sequence). The CDR3 has 16 residues. CDR3 residues: CASSLGSRGSGNTVYF. The CDR3 coding sequence is TGTGCCAGCAGCTTGGGGTCCAGGGGCTCCGGAAACACCGTATATTTT.

This chain joins TRBV5-6 and TRBJ1-5, with D perhaps matching TRBD1 (5 bases). This CDR3 comprises 15 residues. V lost 4 bases to trimming and J lost 4 bases, with 15 bases between them. Per germline, CDR1 SGHDT and CDR2 YYEEEE. This CDR3 reads CASSPGPRANQPQHF. CDR3 DNA sequence: TGTGCCAGCAGCCCGGGGCCGCGGGCTAATCAGCCCCAGCATTTT.

In this sample, this clonotype turned up a few times. The rearrangement joins TRBV28 to TRBJ2-7; D is perhaps TRBD2 (6 bases). Germline CDR1 is MDHEN and CDR2 is SYDVKM. The CDR3 contains 15 residues. The V end was cut by 2 bases, the J end by 6 bases, with 17 bases between. The CDR3 nucleotides are TGTGCCAGCAGTTTAAGCGGAGGGCCGAGGTTCGAGCAGTACTTC. Protein product: CASSLSGGPRFEQYF.

In its sample, this clonotype was seen many times. V is TRBV7-6 and J is TRBJ2-3, with TRBD2 identical over 10 bases. This CDR3 is 17 amino acids long. V trimming: 1 base; J trimming: 5 bases; junction bases outside the gene matches: 9. CDR1 SGHVS and CDR2 FNYEAQ come from the germline V gene. Written as DNA, the CDR3 is TGTGCCAGCAGCTTAGGGCTAGCGGGAGTCCGGGTAGATACGCAGTATTTT. Encoded protein: CASSLGLAGVRVDTQYF.

Comments on this clonotype: At one end, the junction sequence differs from germline, possibly due to a read error. The chain joins TRBV7-3 to TRBJ2-2; D is tentatively TRBD1 or TRBD2 (6 bases each). Germline lookup yields CDR1 SGHTA and CDR2 FQGTGA. CDR3 size: 16 residues. CDR3 loop: CASSSGPGAYTGGLFF. The CDR3 DNA is TGTGCCAGCAGCTCGGGTCCAGGGGCCTACACCGGGGGGCTGTTTTTT.

In the case of this clonotype: A much larger clone differs from this one at a single base, so this may be a read error. The conserved phenylalanine or tryptophan is not found at the CDR3 terminus, so this likely reflects a read error. The chain carries TRBV20-1 and TRBJ2-1; 12 positions match TRBD2. CDR1 and CDR2 (germline): DFQATT, SNEGSKA (reference sequence). The CDR3 loop spans 12 amino acids. CDR3 sequence (DNA): TGCAATGCTAGCGGGAGGGCCAATGAGCAGTTCCTC. It translates to CNASGRANEQFL.

As for this clonotype: Since the CDR3 does not end with the conserved phenylalanine or tryptophan, this likely comes from a read error. The rearrangement links TRBV24-1 to TRBJ1-5; maybe TRBD1 (6 bases). CDR1 is KGHDR and CDR2 is SFDVKD in the germline V gene. Deletions cut 4 bases from V and 6 bases from J, with 9 bases between. The CDR3 contains 13 residues. In nucleotides, the CDR3 is TGTGCCACCAGTGACAGGGGAATTCAGCCCCAGCATTCT. This codes for CATSDRGIQPQHS.

The chain employs TRBV3-1 and TRBJ2-7, with D maybe TRBD2 (6 bases). V lost 1 base and J lost 4, with 8 bases in between. This CDR3 spans 13 amino acids. Germline V gene data show CDR1 as LGHDT and CDR2 as YNNKEL (reference sequence). The CDR3 region is CASSQAGLYEQYF. CDR3 DNA: TGTGCCAGCAGCCAAGCGGGACTTTACGAGCAGTACTTC.